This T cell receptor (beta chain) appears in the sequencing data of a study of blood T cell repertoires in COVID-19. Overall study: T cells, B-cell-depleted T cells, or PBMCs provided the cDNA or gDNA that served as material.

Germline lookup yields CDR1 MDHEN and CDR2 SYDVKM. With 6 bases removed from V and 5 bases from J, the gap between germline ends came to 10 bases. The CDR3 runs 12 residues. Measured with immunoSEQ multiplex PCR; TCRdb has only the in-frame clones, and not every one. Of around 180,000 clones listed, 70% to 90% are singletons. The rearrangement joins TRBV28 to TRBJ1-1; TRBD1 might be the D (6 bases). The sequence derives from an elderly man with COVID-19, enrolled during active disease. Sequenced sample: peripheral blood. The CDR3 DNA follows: TGTGCCAGCAGCCTCCAGGGGACTGAAGCTTTCTTT. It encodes CASSLQGTEAFF.